The 28 T cell receptor beta chains reported below all come from one sample, sequenced in a study of identifying expanded T cells in peripheral blood. Profiling relied on immunoSEQ multiplex PCR, and the TCRdb table lists in-frame clones only, not all of them. The sample holds under 110,000 clones; roughly 87% are singletons and the top ten take 17%. The specimen was blood. The receptor source for this set is a person aged 18 to 70 in good health.

The chain recombines TRBV5-1 with TRBJ2-5; D might be TRBD2 (6 bases). V lost 1 base and J lost 1, with 11 bases in between. The CDR3 runs 15 residues. The germline gives CDR1 SGHRS, CDR2 YFSETQ. DNA of the CDR3: TGCGCCAGCAGCTTGCTTTGGGGAGGCCAAGAGACCCAGTACTTC. Translation: CASSLLWGGQETQYF.

This sequence joins TRBV5-1 and TRBJ2-7, with 11 positions matching TRBD1. Per germline, CDR1 SGHRS and CDR2 YFSETQ. The CDR3 is made up of 15 amino acids. V lost 2 bases and J lost 2; bases outside the gene matches: 3. The CDR3 sequence: CASSLGTGGPYEQYF. The CDR3 nucleotides read TGCGCCAGCAGCTTAGGGACAGGGGGTCCCTACGAGCAGTACTTC.

This chain joins TRBV5-1 and TRBJ2-1; D is ambiguous. Germline CDR1 reads SGHRS; CDR2 reads YFSETQ. This CDR3 has 14 amino acids. Trimming removed 4 bases at V and 8 bases at J, with 16 bases between. The CDR3 spells CASSAYGWVDEQFF. The CDR3 nucleotides read TGCGCCAGCAGCGCGTACGGGTGGGTTGATGAGCAGTTCTTC.

The CDR3 spells CASSLPGFSGNTIYF. The CDR3 DNA follows: TGTGCCAGCAGCCTGCCGGGATTCTCTGGAAACACCATATATTTT. The rearrangement uses TRBV11-2 and TRBJ1-3; D ambiguous. Germline V gene sequence: CDR1 SGHAT, CDR2 FQNNGV. CDR3 length equals 15 residues. The germline V and J ends were trimmed by 5 bases and 0 bases, with 11 bases remaining between them.

The gene calls are TRBV2 and TRBJ2-5; 11 positions agree with TRBD2. The CDR3 consists of 13 residues. Germline V gene lookup returns CDR1 SNHLY and CDR2 FYNNEI. J gave up 2 bases and V 10 bases, and 3 bases lay outside the gene matches. CDR3 coding DNA: TGTGCCACGAGACTAGCGGGGCAAGAGACCCAGTACTTC. This translates into CATRLAGQETQYF.

CDR3 sequence (DNA): TGTGCCAGCAGCTTGGTAACAGGGGGGGACAATGAGCAGTTCTTC. Residues: CASSLVTGGDNEQFF. The V call is TRBV5-5, the J call TRBJ2-1; the D gene is possibly TRBD1 (8 bases). The CDR3 contains 15 residues. Germline V gene lookup returns CDR1 SGHKS and CDR2 YYEKEE (reference sequence). The V and J ends lost 0 bases and 5 bases respectively, with 12 bases between them.

The gene calls are TRBV7-9 and TRBJ2-1; no reliable D call. The ends were cut back, 5 bases at V and 3 bases at J, with 17 bases in the middle. Germline CDR1 is SEHNR and CDR2 is FQNEAQ (reference sequence). The length of the CDR3 is 16 residues. The CDR3 protein is CASSRISQGIYNEQFF. CDR3 nucleotide sequence: TGTGCCAGCAGCCGGATCTCCCAAGGCATCTACAATGAGCAGTTCTTC.

V gene TRBV7-2 combines with J gene TRBJ2-4, with TRBD2 identical over 11 bases. The CDR3 has 14 residues. Germline V gene sequence: CDR1 SGHTA, CDR2 FQGNSA. After removal of 0 bases from V and 10 bases from J, the junction contained 2 bases not matched to a gene. The CDR3 DNA reads as TGTGCCAGCAGCTTAGCGACTAGCGGGGTGATTCAGTACTTC. Translated: CASSLATSGVIQYF.

The chain joins TRBV6-1 to TRBJ1-2; unclear D gene. Trimming removed 2 bases from V and 5 bases from J, with 12 bases in between. Germline V gives CDR1 MNHNS, CDR2 SASEGT. CDR3 length: 14 amino acids. The CDR3 sequence is CASSEIAGRYGYTF. The CDR3 nucleotides are TGTGCCAGCAGTGAAATTGCAGGACGATATGGCTACACCTTC.

The CDR3 DNA sequence: TGTGCCAGCAGTACAGGGGAGCGGGAAAAACTGTTTTTT. It is translated as CASSTGEREKLFF. This chain links TRBV28 with TRBJ1-4; TRBD1 aligns across 7 bases. V lost 5 bases and J lost 8; bases outside the gene matches: 5. Germline CDR1 is MDHEN and CDR2 is SYDVKM. The CDR3 totals 13 residues.

J is TRBJ2-1 and V is TRBV4-3; 7 bases map to TRBD2. Germline loops: CDR1 LGHNA, CDR2 YSLEER. The CDR3 contains 15 residues. V gave up 3 bases and J gave up 12 bases; unmatched junction bases: 14. CDR3 sequence (DNA): TGCGCCAGCAGCCAGGGGAGGGAGGGAGAAGTGGGGCAGTTCTTC. Protein sequence: CASSQGREGEVGQFF.

The chain combines TRBV5-5 with TRBJ2-1; 10 nucleotides agree with TRBD1. Germline V gene lookup returns CDR1 SGHKS and CDR2 YYEKEE (reference sequence). This CDR3 spans 15 amino acids. The ends lost 3 bases at V and 8 bases at J; junction bases unmatched: 8. As DNA, the CDR3 is TGTGCCAGCAGCTCCCGGGGGACAGGGGAGGATGAGCAGTTCTTC. Translation gives CASSSRGTGEDEQFF.

V is TRBV4-3 and J is TRBJ1-6; 11 bases match TRBD1. Germline trimming cut 3 bases from V and 13 bases from J; bases unmatched to any gene: 8. The length of the CDR3 is 15 residues. The germline CDR1 and CDR2 sequences are LGHNA and YSLEER. The DNA of the CDR3 is TGCGCCAGCAGCCAGGCCGGGACAGGGGGTTCGCCCCTCCACTTT. It yields the protein CASSQAGTGGSPLHF.

The chain combines TRBV6-5 with TRBJ2-5; D perhaps matches TRBD1 (6 bases). The CDR3 runs to 16 residues. The V and J ends lost 0 bases and 2 bases respectively, with 13 bases between them. Germline V gene sequence: CDR1 MNHEY, CDR2 SVGAGI. CDR3 protein: CASSYSGGQLQETQYF. CDR3 sequence (DNA): TGTGCCAGCAGTTACTCGGGCGGACAGCTACAAGAGACCCAGTACTTC.

The chain uses TRBV2 and TRBJ1-5; 7 bases map to TRBD1. Germline lookup yields CDR1 SNHLY and CDR2 FYNNEI. The CDR3 length is 16 residues. The ends lost 2 bases at V and 1 base at J; junction bases unmatched: 5. CDR3 nucleotides: TGTGCCAGCAGTGAAAGGACAGGTGGGAGCAATCAGCCCCAGCATTTT. Its translation: CASSERTGGSNQPQHF.

This clone came up a few times. The chain has TRBV4-1 and TRBJ2-5; 7 bases are a match to TRBD1. Per germline, CDR1 MGHRA and CDR2 YSYEKL. This CDR3 has 14 amino acids. Trimming removed 3 bases from V and 1 base from J; junction bases left unmatched: 2. The CDR3 reads CASSQSGGQETQYF. Written as DNA, the CDR3 is TGCGCCAGCAGCCAGTCAGGGGGCCAAGAGACCCAGTACTTC.

CDR3 coding DNA: TGTGCCAGCAGCTTAGCCCCAGCGGGGGGAGGGGATACGCAGTATTTT. Its protein product is CASSLAPAGGGDTQYF. V and J are TRBV7-2 and TRBJ2-3, with 9 bases that match TRBD2. CDR3 length equals 16 residues. J was trimmed by 6 bases and V by 0 bases; bases with no gene match: 7. The germline gives CDR1 SGHTA, CDR2 FQGNSA.

This chain connects TRBV6-5 to TRBJ2-1; 7 bases match TRBD2. The CDR3 has 13 amino acids. Germline CDR1 is MNHEY and CDR2 is SVGAGI. The trim removed 8 bases at V and 8 bases at J, leaving 9 bases unmatched. CDR3 amino acids: CASGNRLAHEQFF. For the CDR3, the DNA is TGTGCCAGCGGGAATAGACTAGCCCATGAGCAGTTCTTC.

The chain links TRBV6-4 to TRBJ2-1; 8 bases agree with TRBD2. CDR3 length: 14 residues. From germline, CDR1 is MRHNA and CDR2 SNTAGT. V was clipped by 3 bases and J by 6 bases; unmatched bases: 4. This CDR3 reads CASSETGGVNEQFF. The CDR3 region has the DNA TGTGCCAGCAGTGAGACGGGGGGGGTCAATGAGCAGTTCTTC.

This clone has only one observation. The chain combines TRBV6-1 with TRBJ1-6, with TRBD1 matching over 10 bases. The junction had 8 bases not matched to a gene; V was cut back by 5 bases and J by 7 bases. The CDR3 contains 16 residues. The germline V gene encodes CDR1 MNHNS and CDR2 SASEGT. The CDR3: CASSQEPGQGNSPLHF. Here the CDR3 DNA reads TGTGCCAGCAGTCAAGAACCGGGACAGGGGAATTCACCCCTCCACTTT.

This clone appeared a single time. V gene TRBV5-6 combines with J gene TRBJ1-2; 9 nucleotides line up with TRBD1. The CDR3 extends over 16 amino acids. V trimming: 5 bases; J trimming: 8 bases; junction bases outside the gene matches: 16. Germline CDR1 reads SGHDT; CDR2 reads YYEEEE. This CDR3 reads CASRSSGTGNSRGYTF. In DNA form, the CDR3 reads TGTGCCAGCAGATCCTCCGGGACAGGGAATTCTCGGGGCTACACCTTC.

This clone was seen more than once but under ten times. The chain combines TRBV4-3 with TRBJ2-1; D might be TRBD2 (7 bases). V gave up 1 base and J gave up 8 bases, with 15 bases separating them. Germline lookup yields CDR1 LGHNA and CDR2 YSLEER. This CDR3 comprises 15 residues. CDR3 loop: CASSQGGAGGHEQFF. CDR3 nucleotides: TGCGCCAGCAGCCAAGGGGGAGCCGGGGGGCATGAGCAGTTCTTC.

The chain is built from TRBV30 and TRBJ2-7, with 9 bases lining up with TRBD2. This CDR3 contains 16 residues. Germline trimming cut 1 base from V and 0 bases from J; bases unmatched to any gene: 7. Germline loops: CDR1 GTSNPN, CDR2 SVGIG (reference sequence). The CDR3 sequence is CAWSGGTSSPSYEQYF. CDR3 in DNA: TGTGCCTGGAGTGGTGGGACTAGCAGTCCCTCCTACGAGCAGTACTTC.

This sequence joins TRBV5-4 and TRBJ2-1, with 10 bases identical to TRBD2. CDR3 length: 16 residues. Germline CDR1 SGHNT, CDR2 YYREEE (reference sequence). V lost 0 bases and J lost 4; bases outside the gene matches: 4. Here the CDR3 DNA reads TGTGCCAGCAGCTTGGGAGTAGCGGGGGGTTACAATGAGCAGTTCTTC. It codes for CASSLGVAGGYNEQFF.

CDR3 DNA: TGTGCCATCAGTGAGCCACCCGGGGCGACCCAGTACTTC. This gives the protein CAISEPPGATQYF. The chain carries TRBV10-3 and TRBJ2-5; D possibly uses TRBD1 or TRBD2 (5 bases each). V lost 2 bases and J 7 bases, leaving 11 bases between the germline ends. The germline CDR1 and CDR2 sequences are ENHRY and SYGVKD. CDR3 length: 13 amino acids.

This clone was seen more than once but under ten times. The genes are TRBV5-1 and TRBJ1-4, with a possible D match to TRBD1 (6 bases). The CDR3 loop spans 15 amino acids. The germline V gene has CDR1 SGHRS and CDR2 YFSETQ. Trimming pared 4 bases from V and 3 bases from J, leaving 13 bases between. This chain's CDR3 is CASSLYTGSNEKLFF. CDR3 DNA: TGCGCCAGCAGCCTGTATACAGGGTCTAATGAAAAACTGTTTTTT.

This chain links TRBV27 with TRBJ1-2, with D possibly being TRBD1 (6 bases). Germline values: CDR1 MNHEY, CDR2 SMNVEV (reference sequence). The CDR3 has 15 amino acids. V shed 2 bases and J shed 4 bases, with 14 bases lying between them. The CDR3 here is CASSLRGLAGYGYTF. The CDR3 coding sequence is TGTGCCAGCAGTTTACGGGGGCTGGCAGGCTATGGCTACACCTTC.

The genes are TRBV7-6 and TRBJ2-1, with 10 bases lining up with TRBD2. The CDR3 consists of 16 residues. V shed 1 base and J 6 bases; nucleotides not matched to a gene: 6. Per germline, CDR1 SGHVS and CDR2 FNYEAQ. The CDR3 sequence: CASSLGAGGAGNEQFF. Written as DNA, the CDR3 is TGTGCCAGCAGCTTAGGAGCGGGGGGGGCTGGCAATGAGCAGTTCTTC.